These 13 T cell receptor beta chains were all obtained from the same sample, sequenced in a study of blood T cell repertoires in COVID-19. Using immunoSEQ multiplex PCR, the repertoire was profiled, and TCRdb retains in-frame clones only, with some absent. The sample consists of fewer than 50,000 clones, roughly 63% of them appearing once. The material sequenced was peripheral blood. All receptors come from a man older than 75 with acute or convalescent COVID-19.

The CDR3 bases are TGTGCCAGCAGCCCTAGGCTAGCGGGAACCTTCACAGATACGCAGTATTTT. This gives the protein CASSPRLAGTFTDTQYF. The rearrangement uses TRBV9 and TRBJ2-3, with 9 bases matching TRBD2. CDR1 SGDLS and CDR2 YYNGEE come from the germline V gene. After removal of 4 bases from V and 2 bases from J, the junction contained 11 bases not matched to a gene. CDR3 length: 17 amino acids.

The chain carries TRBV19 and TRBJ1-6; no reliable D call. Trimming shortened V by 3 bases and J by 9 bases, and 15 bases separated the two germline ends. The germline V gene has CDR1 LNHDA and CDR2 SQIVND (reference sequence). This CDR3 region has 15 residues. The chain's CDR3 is CASSIGDDFSSPLHF. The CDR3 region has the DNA TGTGCCAGTAGTATTGGAGATGATTTTAGTTCACCCCTCCACTTT.

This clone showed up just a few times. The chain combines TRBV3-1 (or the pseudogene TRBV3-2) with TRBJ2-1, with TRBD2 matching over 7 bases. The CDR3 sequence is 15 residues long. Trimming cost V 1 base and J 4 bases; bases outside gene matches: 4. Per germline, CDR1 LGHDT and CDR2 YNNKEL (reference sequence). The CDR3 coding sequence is TGTGCCAGCAGCCAAGGACTAGCCGATTACAATGAGCAGTTCTTC. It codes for CASSQGLADYNEQFF.

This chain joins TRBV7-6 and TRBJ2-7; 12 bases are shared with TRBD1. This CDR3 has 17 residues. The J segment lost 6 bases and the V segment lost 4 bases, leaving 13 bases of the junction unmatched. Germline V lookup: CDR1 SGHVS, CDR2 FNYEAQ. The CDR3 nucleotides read TGTGCCAGCAGCTCCCTGAGACCCGGGACAGGGGGCATCGAGCAGTACTTC. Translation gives CASSSLRPGTGGIEQYF.

The CDR3 protein is CASSPTGIYGYTF. The CDR3 DNA follows: TGTGCCAGCAGCCCGACAGGGATCTATGGCTACACCTTC. V and J are TRBV27 and TRBJ1-2; TRBD1 agrees at 7 bases. Losses at the gene ends were 6 bases for V and 4 bases for J; bases not matched to a gene: 5. Per germline, CDR1 MNHEY and CDR2 SMNVEV (reference sequence). CDR3 length equals 13 residues.

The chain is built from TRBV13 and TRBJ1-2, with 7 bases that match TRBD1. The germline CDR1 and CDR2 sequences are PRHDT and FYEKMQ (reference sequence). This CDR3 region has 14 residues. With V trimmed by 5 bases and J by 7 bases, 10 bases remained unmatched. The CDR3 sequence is CASSTRQGLGGYTF. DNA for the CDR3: TGTGCCAGCAGCACCCGACAGGGCCTCGGTGGCTACACCTTC. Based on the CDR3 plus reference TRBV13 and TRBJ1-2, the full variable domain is AAGVIQSPRHLIKEKRETATLKCYPIPRHDTVYWYQQGPGQDPQFLISFYEKMQSDKGSIPDRFSAQQFSDYHSELNMSSLELGDSALYFCASSTRQGLGGYTFGSGTRLTVV.

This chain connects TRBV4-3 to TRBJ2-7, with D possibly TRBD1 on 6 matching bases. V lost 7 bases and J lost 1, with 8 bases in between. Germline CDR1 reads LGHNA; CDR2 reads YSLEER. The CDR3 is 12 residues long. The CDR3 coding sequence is TGCGCCAGCAAGGACAGATCCTACGAGCAGTACTTC. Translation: CASKDRSYEQYF.

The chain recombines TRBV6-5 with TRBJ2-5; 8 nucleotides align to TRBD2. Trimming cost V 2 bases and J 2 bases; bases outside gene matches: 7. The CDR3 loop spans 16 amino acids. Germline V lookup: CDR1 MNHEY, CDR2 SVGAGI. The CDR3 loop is CASSYPAGGGQETQYF. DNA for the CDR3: TGTGCCAGCAGTTACCCCGCGGGCGGGGGGCAAGAGACCCAGTACTTC.

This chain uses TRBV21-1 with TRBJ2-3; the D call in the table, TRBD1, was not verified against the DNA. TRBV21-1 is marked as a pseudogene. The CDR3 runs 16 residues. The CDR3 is CASSERGWQSTDTQYF. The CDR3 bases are TGTGCCAGCAGCGAAAGGGGGTGGCAGAGCACAGATACGCAGTATTTT.

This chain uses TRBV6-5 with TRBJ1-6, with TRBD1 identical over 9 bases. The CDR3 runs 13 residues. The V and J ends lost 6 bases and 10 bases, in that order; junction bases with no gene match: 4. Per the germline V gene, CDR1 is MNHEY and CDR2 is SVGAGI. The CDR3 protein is CASRTGGGSPLHF. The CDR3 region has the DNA TGTGCCAGCAGGACAGGGGGGGGATCACCCCTCCACTTT.

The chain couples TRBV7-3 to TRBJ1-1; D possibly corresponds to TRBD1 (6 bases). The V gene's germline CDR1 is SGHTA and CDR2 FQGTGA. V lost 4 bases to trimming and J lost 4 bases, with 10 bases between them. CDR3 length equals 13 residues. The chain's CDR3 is CASSSSDSTEAFF. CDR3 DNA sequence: TGTGCCAGCAGCTCATCGGACAGCACTGAAGCTTTCTTT. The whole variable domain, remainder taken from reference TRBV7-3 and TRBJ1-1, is GAGVSQTPSNKVTEKGKYVELRCDPISGHTALYWYRQSLGQGPEFLIYFQGTGAADDSGLPNDRFFAVRPEGSVSTLKIQRTERGDSAVYLCASSSSDSTEAFFGQGTRLTVV.

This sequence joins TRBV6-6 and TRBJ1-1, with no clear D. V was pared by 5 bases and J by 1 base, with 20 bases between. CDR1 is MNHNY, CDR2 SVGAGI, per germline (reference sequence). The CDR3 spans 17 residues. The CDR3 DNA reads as TGTGCCAGCAGTCCTGCGGCGCCGAGGGAGGGGAACACTGAAGCTTTCTTT. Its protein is CASSPAAPREGNTEAFF.

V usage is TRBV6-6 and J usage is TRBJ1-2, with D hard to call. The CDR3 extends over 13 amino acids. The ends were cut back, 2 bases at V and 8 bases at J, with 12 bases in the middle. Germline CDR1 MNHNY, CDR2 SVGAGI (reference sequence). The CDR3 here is CASSYVRREGYTF. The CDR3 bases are TGTGCCAGCAGTTACGTCCGGCGGGAGGGCTACACCTTC.